This T cell receptor (beta chain) was identified during a study of regulatory T cells in long-lasting Graves disease. In germline, CDR1 is SGHTA, CDR2 FQGNSA. V lost 5 bases to trimming and J lost 7 bases; unmatched junction nucleotides: 11. This CDR3 has 16 amino acids. The time point: newly diagnosed GD, antithyroid drugs for less than 3 months. From RNA extracted from PBMCs, the TCR library was made. Many counts were recorded for this clonotype. Libraries of TCR beta came from iRepertoire HTBI primers plus Arm-PCR of CDR3 regions. TCRdb re-analysed the multiplex PCR reads in MiXCR, keeping a single row per CDR3 protein. The sample comprises over 500,000 distinct CDR3 sequences, roughly 15% of which are singletons, and roughly 18% rests with the top ten. These data were likewise used in another study, on T cells in Graves' hyperthyroidism and ophthalmopathy. That work contributes: Ophthalmopathy prediction by the model preceded onset by a median roughly 6 months.

The TCR sequence derives from a woman aged 30 to 39 with Graves disease. The source material was peripheral blood mononuclear cells (PBMCs), sampled at new diagnosis, from a patient treated with antithyroid drugs. This sequence joins TRBV7-2 and TRBJ1-6; TRBD1 aligns across 7 bases. The CDR3 region is CASSPRGTGDNSPLHF. Written as DNA, the CDR3 is TGTGCCAGCAGCCCGAGGGGCACAGGGGACAATTCACCCCTCCACTTT.